The 21 T cell receptor beta chains presented below share a single source sample, sequenced in a study of T cell responses to AZD1222 COVID-19 vaccine. Assay: immunoSEQ multiplex PCR; the TCRdb copy retains only in-frame clones and omits some. The sample records some 78,000 clones, approximately 83% being singletons. The sequencing here drew on peripheral blood, taken 28 days after the second AZD1222 dose. The receptors originated from an adult who received the AZD1222 COVID-19 vaccine.

V usage is TRBV29-1 and J usage is TRBJ2-5; 11 bases fit TRBD2. Germline V lookup: CDR1 SQVTM, CDR2 ANQGSEA. The J segment lost 4 bases and the V segment lost 1 base, leaving 14 bases of the junction unmatched. The CDR3 consists of 18 residues. CDR3 residues: CSVEASRGLAGGLETQYF. CDR3 DNA: TGCAGCGTTGAAGCAAGCAGGGGGCTAGCGGGAGGACTAGAGACCCAGTACTTC.

The V call is TRBV5-1, the J call TRBJ1-1; D possibly corresponds to TRBD1 (6 bases). CDR1 and CDR2 (germline): SGHRS, YFSETQ. Deletions cut 2 bases from V and 5 bases from J, with 13 bases between. There are 14 residues in the CDR3. The CDR3 nucleotides are TGCGCCAGCAGCTTACAGGGACGGGGTACTGAAGCTTTCTTT. This encodes CASSLQGRGTEAFF.

The rearrangement links TRBV29-1 to TRBJ2-7, with D possibly matching TRBD1 (6 bases). V was clipped by 6 bases and J by 0 bases, with 27 bases between them. CDR1 and CDR2 from the germline V gene are SQVTM and ANQGSEA. The CDR3 has 18 amino acids. CDR3 sequence reads: CSVALQGSGTRSSYEQYF. The DNA of the CDR3 is TGCAGCGTGGCCCTACAGGGATCCGGGACCAGAAGCTCCTACGAGCAGTACTTC.

The V call is TRBV29-1, the J call TRBJ2-1; a weak D match, TRBD1 (6 bases). The germline V and J ends were trimmed by 8 bases and 9 bases, with 20 bases remaining between them. Germline lookup yields CDR1 SQVTM and CDR2 ANQGSEA. This CDR3 comprises 13 residues. CDR3 coding DNA: TGCAGCACCACAGGGAGCAGGGGCGGTGAGCAGTTCTTC. Its protein is CSTTGSRGGEQFF.

This clone has more than one count but fewer than ten. This chain uses TRBV6-2 or TRBV6-3 with TRBJ2-2, with 10 bases identical to TRBD2. Germline CDR1 and CDR2: MNHEY and SVGEGT. Trimming removed 0 bases from V and 6 bases from J; junction bases left unmatched: 13. The CDR3 has 19 amino acids. This CDR3 is CASSYSRSGLAGEPGELFF. The CDR3 DNA is TGTGCCAGCAGTTACTCGAGGAGTGGGCTAGCGGGAGAACCCGGGGAGCTGTTTTTT.

This clone was recorded at least ten times. The gene calls are TRBV9 and TRBJ2-2; 9 bases agree with TRBD1. Looked up from germline, CDR1 is SGDLS and CDR2 is YYNGEE. This CDR3 has 16 residues. J was trimmed by 3 bases and V by 3 bases; bases with no gene match: 6. CDR3 sequence reads: CASSATGGVDTGELFF. CDR3 DNA: TGTGCCAGCAGCGCAACAGGGGGCGTGGACACCGGGGAGCTGTTTTTT.

V gene TRBV3-1 (or the pseudogene TRBV3-2) combines with J gene TRBJ1-6; the D gene is possibly TRBD1 (5 bases). From germline, CDR1 is LGHDT and CDR2 YNNKEL (reference sequence). V gave up 0 bases and J gave up 9 bases, with 9 bases separating them. The CDR3 covers 14 residues. CDR3 coding DNA: TGTGCCAGCAGCCAAGATCAGGGTCGTTCACCCCTCCACTTT. Residues: CASSQDQGRSPLHF.

The rearrangement links TRBV7-2 to TRBJ2-6; D is undetermined. Germline loops: CDR1 SGHTA, CDR2 FQGNSA. The CDR3 runs 15 residues. Trimming took off 6 bases at V and 2 bases at J, with 11 bases between the two ends. The CDR3 is CASRPTSAGANVLTF. The CDR3 DNA follows: TGTGCCAGCAGACCGACCTCGGCTGGGGCCAACGTCCTGACTTTC. Drawing the rest from reference TRBV7-2 and TRBJ2-6, the complete variable domain is GAGVSQSPSNKVTEKGKDVELRCDPISGHTALYWYRQSLGQGLEFLIYFQGNSAPDKSGLPSDRFSAERTGGSVSTLTIQRTQQEDSAVYLCASRPTSAGANVLTFGAGSRLTVL.

The chain couples TRBV27 to TRBJ1-6; the D gene is possibly TRBD1 (6 bases). The CDR3 totals 13 residues. Trimming took off 5 bases at V and 9 bases at J, with 11 bases between the two ends. The germline CDR1 and CDR2 sequences are MNHEY and SMNVEV (reference sequence). The CDR3, as DNA: TGTGCCAGCAGTATACAGGGTTTTTCACCCCTCCACTTT. Protein product: CASSIQGFSPLHF.

The chain links TRBV19 to TRBJ1-2; D is unclear. Trimming pared 5 bases from V and 4 bases from J, leaving 17 bases between. CDR3 size: 15 residues. Germline V lookup: CDR1 LNHDA, CDR2 SQIVND (reference sequence). The CDR3 DNA reads TGTGCCAGTAGTTTCCGGTCCCAGCTGGGCTATGGCTACACCTTC. It encodes CASSFRSQLGYGYTF. Using reference TRBV19 and TRBJ1-2 for the parts outside the CDR3, the full variable domain is DGGITQSPKYLFRKEGQNVTLSCEQNLNHDAMYWYRQDPGQGLRLIYYSQIVNDFQKGDIAEGYSVSREKKESFPLTVTSAQKNPTAFYLCASSFRSQLGYGYTFGSGTRLTVV.

The rearrangement uses TRBV28 and TRBJ2-7; maybe TRBD2 (5 bases). Germline-derived CDR1 and CDR2 are MDHEN and SYDVKM. The CDR3 runs to 15 residues. With 5 bases removed from V and 3 bases from J, the gap between germline ends came to 17 bases. CDR3 nucleotides: TGTGCCAGCAGTGGCGTACGAGCGGAGTTCTACGAGCAGTACTTC. It translates to CASSGVRAEFYEQYF.

V gene TRBV11-2 combines with J gene TRBJ2-1, with 7 positions matching TRBD2. CDR1 and CDR2 from the germline V gene are SGHAT and FQNNGV. The CDR3 has 14 amino acids. V dropped 5 bases and J dropped 5; count of bases not matched to a gene: 6. CDR3 DNA: TGTGCCAGCAGCCGAAGCAGCGGGAACAATGAGCAGTTCTTC. It yields the protein CASSRSSGNNEQFF.

Written as DNA, the CDR3 is TGTGCCAGCAGCACCAAGGGGGAGACCCAGTACTTC. Translating it yields CASSTKGETQYF. The chain recombines TRBV7-9 with TRBJ2-5; D is perhaps TRBD1 (5 bases). Trimming stripped 5 bases from V and 5 bases from J, with 9 bases between. CDR1 and CDR2 (germline): SEHNR, FQNEAQ (reference sequence). There are 12 residues in the CDR3.

The chain couples TRBV13 to TRBJ2-7; D might be TRBD2 (6 bases). Trimming took off 2 bases at V and 6 bases at J, with 14 bases between the two ends. This CDR3 is built from 14 residues. Germline loops: CDR1 PRHDT, CDR2 FYEKMQ (reference sequence). CDR3 residues: CASSLWGEFSEQYF. The CDR3 nucleotides are TGTGCCAGCAGCTTATGGGGGGAGTTCAGCGAGCAGTACTTC.

The J gene is TRBJ1-1, the V gene TRBV19, with a weak D call TRBD1 (6 bases). The CDR3 spans 14 residues. CDR1 and CDR2 (germline): LNHDA, SQIVND (reference sequence). The germline V and J ends were trimmed by 5 bases and 0 bases, with 10 bases remaining between them. The chain's CDR3 is CASSEQGLNTEAFF. CDR3 bases: TGTGCCAGTAGTGAACAGGGCTTGAACACTGAAGCTTTCTTT. Full variable domain (remainder filled in from reference TRBV19 and TRBJ1-1): DGGITQSPKYLFRKEGQNVTLSCEQNLNHDAMYWYRQDPGQGLRLIYYSQIVNDFQKGDIAEGYSVSREKKESFPLTVTSAQKNPTAFYLCASSEQGLNTEAFFGQGTRLTVV.

J is TRBJ1-1 and V is TRBV28; 8 nucleotides match TRBD1. Germline V gene lookup returns CDR1 MDHEN and CDR2 SYDVKM. CDR3 size: 13 residues. The V and J ends lost 5 bases and 7 bases, in that order; junction bases with no gene match: 6. CDR3 DNA sequence: TGTGCCAGCAGTCGATACGGGACAGGTGAAGCTTTCTTT. Encoded protein: CASSRYGTGEAFF.

This clone was observed a handful of times. V gene TRBV6-2 or TRBV6-3 combines with J gene TRBJ2-3; TRBD2 matches 8 bases. CDR3 size: 16 residues. Germline V gene data show CDR1 as MNHEY and CDR2 as SVGEGT. Trimming removed 6 bases from V and 5 bases from J; junction bases left unmatched: 13. The CDR3 protein is CASSQWSGGSKDTQYF. CDR3 nucleotide sequence: TGTGCCAGCAGCCAGTGGAGCGGGGGATCGAAAGATACGCAGTATTTT.

The gene calls are TRBV21-1 and TRBJ2-3; TRBD1 reflects the table's D call only, with no check against the DNA. TRBV21-1 has pseudogene status. The CDR3 runs 15 residues. Here the CDR3 DNA reads TGTGCCAGCAGCCGGACAGGGTGCCACACAGATACGCAGTATTTT. Protein product: CASSRTGCHTDTQYF.

This clone was counted only a few times. The gene calls are TRBV18 and TRBJ1-5; no reliable D call. Deletions cut 5 bases from V and 6 bases from J, with 11 bases between. Germline V gives CDR1 KGHSH, CDR2 LQKENI. The CDR3 sequence is 13 residues long. CDR3 sequence: CASSTEESQPQHF. CDR3 bases: TGTGCCAGCTCAACTGAAGAGAGTCAGCCCCAGCATTTT.

This chain uses TRBV5-6 with TRBJ2-5, with D perhaps matching TRBD1 (5 bases). From germline, CDR1 is SGHDT and CDR2 YYEEEE. Deletions cut 3 bases from V and 4 bases from J, with 16 bases between. This CDR3 contains 15 residues. The CDR3 is CASSSLGATGETQYF. The DNA of the CDR3 is TGTGCCAGCAGCTCTCTCGGAGCTACAGGAGAGACCCAGTACTTC. Filled out from reference TRBV5-6 and TRBJ2-5, the complete variable domain reads DAGVTQSPTHLIKTRGQQVTLRCSPKSGHDTVSWYQQALGQGPQFIFQYYEEEERQRGNFPDRFSGHQFPNYSSELNVNALLLGDSALYLCASSSLGATGETQYFGPGTRLLVL.

The V and J genes are TRBV19 and TRBJ1-1, with D possibly matching TRBD1 (6 bases). Germline CDR1 and CDR2: LNHDA and SQIVND (reference sequence). Trimming shortened V by 5 bases and J by 4 bases, and 23 bases separated the two germline ends. The CDR3 is 17 residues long. CDR3: CASSPEDRVPGATEAFF. CDR3 nucleotide sequence: TGTGCCAGTAGTCCAGAGGACAGAGTACCAGGGGCCACTGAAGCTTTCTTT.